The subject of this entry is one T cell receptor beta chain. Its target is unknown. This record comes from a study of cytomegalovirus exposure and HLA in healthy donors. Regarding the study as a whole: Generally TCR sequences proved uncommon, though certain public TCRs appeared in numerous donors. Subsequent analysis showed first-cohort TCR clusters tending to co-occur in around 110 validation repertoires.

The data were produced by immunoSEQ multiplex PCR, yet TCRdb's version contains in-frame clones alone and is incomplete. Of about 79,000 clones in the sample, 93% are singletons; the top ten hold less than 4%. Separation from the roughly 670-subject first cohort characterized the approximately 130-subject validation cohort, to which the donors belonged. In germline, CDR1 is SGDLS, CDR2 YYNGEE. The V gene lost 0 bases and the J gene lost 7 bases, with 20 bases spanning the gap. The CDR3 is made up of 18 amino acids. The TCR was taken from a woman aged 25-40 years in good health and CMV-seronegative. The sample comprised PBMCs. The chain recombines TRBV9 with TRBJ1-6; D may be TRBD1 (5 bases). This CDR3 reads CASSVDPGGGAGNSPLHF. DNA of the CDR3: TGTGCCAGCAGCGTAGACCCTGGTGGTGGGGCAGGGAATTCACCCCTCCACTTT.